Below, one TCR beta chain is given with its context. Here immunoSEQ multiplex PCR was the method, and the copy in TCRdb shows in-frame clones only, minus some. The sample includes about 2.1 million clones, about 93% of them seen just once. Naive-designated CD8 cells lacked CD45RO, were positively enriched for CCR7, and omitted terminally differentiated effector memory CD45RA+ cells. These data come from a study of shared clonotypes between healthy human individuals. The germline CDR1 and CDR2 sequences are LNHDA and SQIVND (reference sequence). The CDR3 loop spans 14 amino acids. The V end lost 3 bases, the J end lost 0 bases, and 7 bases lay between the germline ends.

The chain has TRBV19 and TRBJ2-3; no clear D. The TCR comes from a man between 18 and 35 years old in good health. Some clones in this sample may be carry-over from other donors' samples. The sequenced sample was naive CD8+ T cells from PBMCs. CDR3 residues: CASSILGSTDTQYF. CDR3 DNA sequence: TGTGCCAGTAGTATTCTCGGTAGCACAGATACGCAGTATTTT. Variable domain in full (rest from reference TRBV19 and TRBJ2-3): DGGITQSPKYLFRKEGQNVTLSCEQNLNHDAMYWYRQDPGQGLRLIYYSQIVNDFQKGDIAEGYSVSREKKESFPLTVTSAQKNPTAFYLCASSILGSTDTQYFGPGTRLTVL.